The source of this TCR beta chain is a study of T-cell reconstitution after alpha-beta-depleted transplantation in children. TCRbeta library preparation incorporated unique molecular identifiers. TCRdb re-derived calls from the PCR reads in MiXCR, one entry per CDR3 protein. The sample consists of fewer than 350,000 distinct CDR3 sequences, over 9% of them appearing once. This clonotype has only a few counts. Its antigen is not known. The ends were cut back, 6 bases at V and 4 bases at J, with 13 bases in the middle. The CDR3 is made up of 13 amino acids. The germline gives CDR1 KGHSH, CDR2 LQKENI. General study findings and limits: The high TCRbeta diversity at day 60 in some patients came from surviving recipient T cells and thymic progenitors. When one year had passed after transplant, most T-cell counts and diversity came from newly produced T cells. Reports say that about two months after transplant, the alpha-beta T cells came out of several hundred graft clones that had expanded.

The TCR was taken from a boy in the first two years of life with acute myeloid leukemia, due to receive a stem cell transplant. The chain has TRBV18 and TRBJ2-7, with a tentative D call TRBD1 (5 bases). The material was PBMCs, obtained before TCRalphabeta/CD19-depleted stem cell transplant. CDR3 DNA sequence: TGTGCCAGCTCTAAACCTGACAGATACGAGCAGTACTTC. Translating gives CASSKPDRYEQYF. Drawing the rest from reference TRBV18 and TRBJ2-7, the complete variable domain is NAGVMQNPRHLVRRRGQEARLRCSPMKGHSHVYWYRQLPEEGLKFMVYLQKENIIDESGMPKERFSAEFPKEGPSILRIQQVVRGDSAAYFCASSKPDRYEQYFGPGTRLTVT.